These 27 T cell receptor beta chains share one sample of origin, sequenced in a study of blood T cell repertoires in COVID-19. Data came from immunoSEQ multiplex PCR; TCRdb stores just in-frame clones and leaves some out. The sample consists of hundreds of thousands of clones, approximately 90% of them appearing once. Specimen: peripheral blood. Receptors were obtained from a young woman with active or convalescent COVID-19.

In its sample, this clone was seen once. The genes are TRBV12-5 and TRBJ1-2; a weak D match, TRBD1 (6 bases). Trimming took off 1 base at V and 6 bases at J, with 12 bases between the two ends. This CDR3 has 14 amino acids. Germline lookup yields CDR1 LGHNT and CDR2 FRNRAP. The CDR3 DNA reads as TGTGCTAGTGGTTTGGGGACAGCCGGCGATGGCTACACCTTC. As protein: CASGLGTAGDGYTF. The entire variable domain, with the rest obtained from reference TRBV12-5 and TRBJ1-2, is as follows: DARVTQTPRHKVTEMGQEVTMRCQPILGHNTVFWYRQTMMQGLELLAYFRNRAPLDDSGMPKDRFSAEMPDATLATLKIQPSEPRDSAVYFCASGLGTAGDGYTFGSGTRLTVV.

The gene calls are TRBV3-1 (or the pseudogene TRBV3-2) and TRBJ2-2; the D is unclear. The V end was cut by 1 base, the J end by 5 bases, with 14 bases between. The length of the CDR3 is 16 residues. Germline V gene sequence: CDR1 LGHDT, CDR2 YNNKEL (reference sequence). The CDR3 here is CASSQVATPPTGELFF. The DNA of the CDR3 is TGTGCCAGCAGCCAAGTCGCTACTCCCCCAACCGGGGAGCTGTTTTTT.

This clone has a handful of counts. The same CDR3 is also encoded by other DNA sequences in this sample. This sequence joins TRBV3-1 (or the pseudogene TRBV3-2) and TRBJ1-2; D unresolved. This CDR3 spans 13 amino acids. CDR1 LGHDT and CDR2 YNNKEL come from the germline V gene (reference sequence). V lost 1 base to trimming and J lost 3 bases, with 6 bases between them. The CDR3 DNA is TGTGCCAGCAGCCAAGCGACTGACTATGGCTACACCTTC. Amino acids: CASSQATDYGYTF.

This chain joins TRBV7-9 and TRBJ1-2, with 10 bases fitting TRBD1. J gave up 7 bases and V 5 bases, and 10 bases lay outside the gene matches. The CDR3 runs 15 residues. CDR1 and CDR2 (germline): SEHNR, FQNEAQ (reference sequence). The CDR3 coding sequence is TGTGCCAGCAGCGCGACAGGGGGCGAGGGGTCTGGCTACACCTTC. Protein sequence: CASSATGGEGSGYTF. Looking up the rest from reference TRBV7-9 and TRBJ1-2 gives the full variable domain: DTGVSQNPRHKITKRGQNVTFRCDPISEHNRLYWYRQTLGQGPEFLTYFQNEAQLEKSRLLSDRFSAERPKGSFSTLEIQRTEQGDSAMYLCASSATGGEGSGYTFGSGTRLTVV.

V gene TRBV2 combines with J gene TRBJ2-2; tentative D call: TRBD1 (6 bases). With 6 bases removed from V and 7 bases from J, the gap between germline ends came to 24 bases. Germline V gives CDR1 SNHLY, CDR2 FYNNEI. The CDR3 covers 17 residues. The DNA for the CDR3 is TGTGCCAGCAGAGCAACCGGGACAAAGAAGTATGGCGGGGAGCTGTTTTTT. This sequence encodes CASRATGTKKYGGELFF. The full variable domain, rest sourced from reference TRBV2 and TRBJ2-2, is EPEVTQTPSHQVTQMGQEVILRCVPISNHLYFYWYRQILGQKVEFLVSFYNNEISEKSEIFDDQFSVERPDGSNFTLKIRSTKLEDSAMYFCASRATGTKKYGGELFFGEGSRLTVL.

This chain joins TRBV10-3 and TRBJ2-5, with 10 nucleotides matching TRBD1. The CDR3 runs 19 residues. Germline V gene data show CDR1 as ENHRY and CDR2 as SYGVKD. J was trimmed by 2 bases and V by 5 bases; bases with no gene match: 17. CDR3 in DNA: TGTGCCATCAGTAAAGACCGGGACAGGGGTGGACTGCTACAAGAGACCCAGTACTTC. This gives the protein CAISKDRDRGGLLQETQYF.

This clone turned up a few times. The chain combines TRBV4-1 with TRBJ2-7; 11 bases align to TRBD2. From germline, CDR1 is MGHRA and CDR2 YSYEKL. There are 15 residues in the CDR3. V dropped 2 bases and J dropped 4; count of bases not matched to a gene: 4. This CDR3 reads CASSQMTSGNYEQYF. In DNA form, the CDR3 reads TGCGCCAGCAGCCAAATGACTAGCGGGAATTACGAGCAGTACTTC.

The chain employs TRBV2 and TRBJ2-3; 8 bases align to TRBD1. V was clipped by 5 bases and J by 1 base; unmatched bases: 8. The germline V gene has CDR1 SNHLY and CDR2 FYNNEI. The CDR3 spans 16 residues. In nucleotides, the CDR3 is TGTGCCAGCAGTAGGGCAGGGGGCGGCGGCACAGATACGCAGTATTTT. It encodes CASSRAGGGGTDTQYF.

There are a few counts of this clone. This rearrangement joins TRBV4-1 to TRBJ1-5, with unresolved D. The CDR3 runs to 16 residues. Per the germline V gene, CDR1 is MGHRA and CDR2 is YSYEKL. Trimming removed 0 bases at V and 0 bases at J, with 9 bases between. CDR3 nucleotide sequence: TGCGCCAGCAGCCAAGATGTCCAGTATAGCAATCAGCCCCAGCATTTT. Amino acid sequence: CASSQDVQYSNQPQHF.

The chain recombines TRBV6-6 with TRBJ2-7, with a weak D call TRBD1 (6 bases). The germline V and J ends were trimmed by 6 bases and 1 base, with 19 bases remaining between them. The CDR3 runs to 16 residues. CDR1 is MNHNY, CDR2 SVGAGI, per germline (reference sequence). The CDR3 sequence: CASRLVAAQGSYEQYF. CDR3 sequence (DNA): TGTGCCAGCAGACTCGTAGCCGCACAGGGTTCCTACGAGCAGTACTTC.

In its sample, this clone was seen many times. The CDR3 region is CASEQGVGSNEKLFF. Written as DNA, the CDR3 is TGTGCCAGCGAACAGGGAGTCGGGTCTAATGAAAAACTGTTTTTT. The J gene is TRBJ1-4, the V gene TRBV6-5; tentatively, D is TRBD1 (6 bases). The CDR3 contains 15 residues. Germline V gives CDR1 MNHEY, CDR2 SVGAGI. Trimming cost V 8 bases and J 3 bases, with 16 bases left between them.

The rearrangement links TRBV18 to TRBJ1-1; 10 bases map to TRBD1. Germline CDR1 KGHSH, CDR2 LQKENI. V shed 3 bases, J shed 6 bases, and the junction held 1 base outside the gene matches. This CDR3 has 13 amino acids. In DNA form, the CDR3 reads TGTGCCAGCTCACCGGGACAGGGGCCTGAAGCTTTCTTT. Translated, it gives CASSPGQGPEAFF.

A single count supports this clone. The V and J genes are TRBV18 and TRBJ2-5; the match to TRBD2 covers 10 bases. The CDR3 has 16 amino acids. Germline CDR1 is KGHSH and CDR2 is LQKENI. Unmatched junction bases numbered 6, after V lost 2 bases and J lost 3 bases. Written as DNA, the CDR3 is TGTGCCAGCTCACCAGCTAGCGGGAGTCCGAAAGAGACCCAGTACTTC. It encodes CASSPASGSPKETQYF. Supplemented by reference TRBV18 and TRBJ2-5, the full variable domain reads NAGVMQNPRHLVRRRGQEARLRCSPMKGHSHVYWYRQLPEEGLKFMVYLQKENIIDESGMPKERFSAEFPKEGPSILRIQQVVRGDSAAYFCASSPASGSPKETQYFGPGTRLLVL.

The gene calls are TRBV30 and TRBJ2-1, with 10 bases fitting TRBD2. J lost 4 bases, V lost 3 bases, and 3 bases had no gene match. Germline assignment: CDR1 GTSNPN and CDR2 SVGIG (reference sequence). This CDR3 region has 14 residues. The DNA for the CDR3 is TGTGCCTGGAGGACTAGCGGGTCGTACAATGAGCAGTTCTTC. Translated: CAWRTSGSYNEQFF.

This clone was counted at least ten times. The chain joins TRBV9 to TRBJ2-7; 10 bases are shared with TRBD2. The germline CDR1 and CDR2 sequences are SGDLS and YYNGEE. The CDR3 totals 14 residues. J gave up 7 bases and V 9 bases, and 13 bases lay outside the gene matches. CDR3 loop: CAKASGRSSGEQYF. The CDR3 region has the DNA TGTGCCAAGGCTAGCGGGAGATCCTCGGGGGAGCAGTACTTC.

For the CDR3, the DNA is TGTGCCAGCAGTCGACTGTCTTACTACGAGCAGTACTTC. Protein: CASSRLSYYEQYF. The chain recombines TRBV27 with TRBJ2-7; no firm D call. The CDR3 loop spans 13 amino acids. The V and J ends lost 5 bases and 3 bases respectively, with 11 bases between them. Germline V gene sequence: CDR1 MNHEY, CDR2 SMNVEV (reference sequence).

The CDR3 sequence is CTAGGGDVNIQYF. As DNA, the CDR3 is TGTACCGCTGGGGGAGGGGACGTAAACATTCAGTACTTC. The gene calls are TRBV28 and TRBJ2-4, with 7 bases identical to TRBD2. Germline CDR1 MDHEN, CDR2 SYDVKM. The CDR3 sequence is 13 residues long.

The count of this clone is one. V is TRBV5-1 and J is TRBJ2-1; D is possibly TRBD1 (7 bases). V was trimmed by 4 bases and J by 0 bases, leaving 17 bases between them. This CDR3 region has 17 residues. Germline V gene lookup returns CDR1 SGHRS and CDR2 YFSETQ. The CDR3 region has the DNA TGCGCCAGCAGCCCCGAGGGGGCGGGGCGCTCCTACAATGAGCAGTTCTTC. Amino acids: CASSPEGAGRSYNEQFF.

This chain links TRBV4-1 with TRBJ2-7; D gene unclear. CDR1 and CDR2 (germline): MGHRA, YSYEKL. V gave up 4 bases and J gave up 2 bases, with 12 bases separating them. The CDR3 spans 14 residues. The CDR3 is CASSRRPGTYEQYF. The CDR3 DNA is TGCGCCAGCAGCCGGAGACCTGGAACCTACGAGCAGTACTTC.

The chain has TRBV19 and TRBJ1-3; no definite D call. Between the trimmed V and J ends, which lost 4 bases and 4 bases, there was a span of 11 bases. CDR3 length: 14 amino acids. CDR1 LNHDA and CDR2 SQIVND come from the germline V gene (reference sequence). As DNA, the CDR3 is TGTGCCAGTAGTACGAAAAGAACAGGAAACACCATATATTTT. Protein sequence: CASSTKRTGNTIYF.

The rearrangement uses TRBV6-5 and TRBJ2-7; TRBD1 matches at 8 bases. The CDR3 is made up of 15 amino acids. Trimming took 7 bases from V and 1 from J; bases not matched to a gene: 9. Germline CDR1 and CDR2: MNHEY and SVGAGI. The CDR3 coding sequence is TGTGCCAGCACCGTGACAGGGGCAGTGTCCTACGAGCAGTACTTC. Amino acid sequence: CASTVTGAVSYEQYF.

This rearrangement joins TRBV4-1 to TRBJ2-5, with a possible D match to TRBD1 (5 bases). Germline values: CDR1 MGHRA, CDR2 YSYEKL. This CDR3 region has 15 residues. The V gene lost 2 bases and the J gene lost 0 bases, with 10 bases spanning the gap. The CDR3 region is CASSQRQTYQETQYF. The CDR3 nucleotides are TGCGCCAGCAGCCAACGACAGACGTACCAAGAGACCCAGTACTTC.

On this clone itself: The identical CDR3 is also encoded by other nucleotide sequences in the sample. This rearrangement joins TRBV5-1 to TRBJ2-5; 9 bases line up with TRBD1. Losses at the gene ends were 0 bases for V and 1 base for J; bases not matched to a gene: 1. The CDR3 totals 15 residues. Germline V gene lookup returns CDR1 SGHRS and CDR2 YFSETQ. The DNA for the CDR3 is TGCGCCAGCAGCTTGGGACAGGGGGTCCAAGAGACCCAGTACTTC. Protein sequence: CASSLGQGVQETQYF.

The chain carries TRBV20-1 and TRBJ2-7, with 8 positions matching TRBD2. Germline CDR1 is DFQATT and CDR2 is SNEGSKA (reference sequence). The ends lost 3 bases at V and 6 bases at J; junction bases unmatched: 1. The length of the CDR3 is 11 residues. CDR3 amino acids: CSASAGGEQYF. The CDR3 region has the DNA TGCAGTGCTAGTGCGGGGGGCGAGCAGTACTTC.

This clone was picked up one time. The DNA of the CDR3 is TGCGCCAGCAGCTTGAGTCTACAGGGAGCTAATTCACCCCTCCACTTT. This codes for CASSLSLQGANSPLHF. The chain has TRBV5-1 and TRBJ1-6, with D possibly being TRBD1 (6 bases). This CDR3 has 16 amino acids. Germline CDR1 SGHRS, CDR2 YFSETQ. The ends were cut back, 1 base at V and 6 bases at J, with 14 bases in the middle.

The CDR3 bases are TGTGCCAGCAGCCAGATAGGACTAGCGGGGGGCAATGAGCAGTTCTTC. Translating gives CASSQIGLAGGNEQFF. This chain connects TRBV3-1 (or the pseudogene TRBV3-2) to TRBJ2-1; the match to TRBD2 covers 14 bases. Germline V lookup: CDR1 LGHDT, CDR2 YNNKEL (reference sequence). The CDR3 runs to 16 residues. The ends lost 3 bases at V and 6 bases at J; junction bases unmatched: 4.

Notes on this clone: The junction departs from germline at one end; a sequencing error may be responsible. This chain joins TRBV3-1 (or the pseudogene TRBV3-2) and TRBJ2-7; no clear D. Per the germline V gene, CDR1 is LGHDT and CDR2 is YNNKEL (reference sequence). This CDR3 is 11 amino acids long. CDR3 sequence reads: CASSQDLVEMF. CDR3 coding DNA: TGTGCCAGCAGCCAAGATCTCGTAGAAATGTTC.